The 20 T cell receptor beta chains reported below all come from one sample, sequenced in a study of blood T cell repertoires in COVID-19. TCRdb's table, derived via immunoSEQ multiplex PCR, lists solely in-frame clones and lacks some. Here the sample spans around 250,000 clones, over 70% being singletons. Sequencing was done on a sample of PBMCs or T cells enriched from blood (not recorded which). The receptor set was obtained from a woman between 40 and 50 years old who had been exposed to COVID-19.

The CDR3 loop is CASSLAGLPQETQYF. The CDR3 coding sequence is TGCGCCAGCAGCTTGGCGGGACTACCCCAAGAGACCCAGTACTTC. The rearrangement uses TRBV5-1 and TRBJ2-5, with 7 bases aligning to TRBD2. This CDR3 contains 15 residues. The J segment lost 1 base and the V segment lost 0 bases, leaving 3 bases of the junction unmatched. Per the germline V gene, CDR1 is SGHRS and CDR2 is YFSETQ.

The chain uses TRBV11-1 and TRBJ1-1; possibly TRBD1 for D (5 bases). V was pared by 5 bases and J by 1 base, with 14 bases between. The CDR3 spans 15 residues. CDR1 is SGHAT, CDR2 FQDESV, per germline (reference sequence). CDR3 in amino acids: CASSLWGLGNTEAFF. CDR3 coding DNA: TGTGCCAGCAGCCTCTGGGGACTAGGGAACACTGAAGCTTTCTTT.

The rearrangement joins TRBV12-3 or TRBV12-4 to TRBJ1-2, with D possibly being TRBD1 (6 bases). Trimming pared 8 bases from V and 6 bases from J, leaving 13 bases between. This CDR3 region has 12 residues. The CDR3 is CASRGGLDGYTF. CDR3 nucleotides: TGTGCCAGCCGCGGGGGGCTGGATGGCTACACCTTC.

This chain uses TRBV19 with TRBJ1-2; D remains ambiguous. Deletions cut 7 bases from V and 2 bases from J, with 11 bases between. The CDR3 covers 13 residues. Germline-derived CDR1 and CDR2 are LNHDA and SQIVND (reference sequence). The CDR3: CASTPGLNYGYTF. CDR3 sequence (DNA): TGTGCCAGTACACCAGGACTGAACTATGGCTACACCTTC.

The chain combines TRBV5-4 with TRBJ2-5; tentatively, D is TRBD2 (6 bases). Germline values: CDR1 SGHNT, CDR2 YYREEE (reference sequence). The CDR3 is 15 residues long. The germline V and J ends were trimmed by 1 base and 3 bases, with 13 bases remaining between them. CDR3 DNA sequence: TGTGCCAGCAGCTTGAGGAGGGGAAGAGAAGAGACCCAGTACTTC. Residues: CASSLRRGREETQYF.

The rearrangement uses TRBV30 and TRBJ1-1; no definite D call. CDR1 and CDR2 from the germline V gene are GTSNPN and SVGIG (reference sequence). This CDR3 region has 12 residues. Trimming pared 2 bases from V and 1 base from J, leaving 5 bases between. The DNA of the CDR3 is TGTGCCTGGAGTCCACAGAACACTGAAGCTTTCTTT. It is translated as CAWSPQNTEAFF.

The table lists this clone with a count of one. V is TRBV7-8 and J is TRBJ2-3; tentative D call: TRBD1 (6 bases). The germline CDR1 and CDR2 sequences are SGHVS and FQNEAQ. The V gene lost 1 base and the J gene lost 3 bases, with 8 bases spanning the gap. The CDR3 spans 14 residues. The CDR3 sequence: CASSLDRGTDTQYF. The CDR3 nucleotides read TGTGCCAGCAGCTTAGATAGGGGGACAGATACGCAGTATTTT.

V usage is TRBV28 and J usage is TRBJ2-3; 8 bases align to TRBD1. The J segment lost 4 bases and the V segment lost 6 bases, leaving 12 bases of the junction unmatched. Looked up from germline, CDR1 is MDHEN and CDR2 is SYDVKM. The CDR3 has 16 amino acids. The DNA of the CDR3 is TGTGCCAGCAGCAGGAGGACAGGGTCGGGTCCAGATACGCAGTATTTT. This gives the protein CASSRRTGSGPDTQYF.

V is TRBV7-2 and J is TRBJ1-2; 8 bases line up with TRBD1. The CDR3 is 15 residues long. Looked up from germline, CDR1 is SGHTA and CDR2 is FQGNSA. Trimming cost V 4 bases and J 6 bases; bases outside gene matches: 10. The DNA of the CDR3 is TGTGCCAGCAGCTCATACCTTCAGGGGGCGAATGGCTACACCTTC. As protein: CASSSYLQGANGYTF.

The J gene is TRBJ1-3, the V gene TRBV28; TRBD1 might be the D (6 bases). Trimming pared 9 bases from V and 0 bases from J, leaving 15 bases between. CDR3 length: 15 residues. From germline, CDR1 is MDHEN and CDR2 SYDVKM. The DNA of the CDR3 is TGTGCCAGTGGGATACAGGGCGTCTCTGGAAACACCATATATTTT. Translated, it gives CASGIQGVSGNTIYF.

This chain joins TRBV7-9 and TRBJ2-1, with unresolved D. This CDR3 region has 12 residues. In germline, CDR1 is SEHNR, CDR2 FQNEAQ (reference sequence). Trimming took 1 base from V and 9 from J, leaving 7 bases between them. In nucleotides, the CDR3 is TGTGCCAGCAGCTTAGGGCTCATTGAGCAGTTCTTC. Its protein is CASSLGLIEQFF. The full variable domain, with the rest looked up from reference TRBV7-9 and TRBJ2-1, is DTGVSQNPRHKITKRGQNVTFRCDPISEHNRLYWYRQTLGQGPEFLTYFQNEAQLEKSRLLSDRFSAERPKGSFSTLEIQRTEQGDSAMYLCASSLGLIEQFFGPGTRLTVL.

The J gene is TRBJ2-3, the V gene TRBV27, with TRBD2 matching 9 bases. J was trimmed by 2 bases and V by 6 bases; bases with no gene match: 9. The CDR3 contains 16 residues. Germline CDR1 reads MNHEY; CDR2 reads SMNVEV (reference sequence). The CDR3 loop reads CASRAHLAGLTDTQYF. CDR3 nucleotides: TGTGCCAGCAGAGCTCACCTAGCGGGACTCACAGATACGCAGTATTTT.

This clone was observed once. The chain employs TRBV4-3 and TRBJ2-2, with D possibly TRBD1 on 6 matching bases. The length of the CDR3 is 15 residues. Germline CDR1 is LGHNA and CDR2 is YSLEER. V was trimmed by 6 bases and J by 0 bases, leaving 11 bases between them. The CDR3 reads CASRLGQTNTGELFF. The CDR3 DNA sequence: TGCGCCAGCAGGCTTGGACAGACGAACACCGGGGAGCTGTTTTTT.

The rearrangement uses TRBV24-1 and TRBJ2-1, with 11 positions matching TRBD2. The CDR3 loop spans 15 amino acids. CDR1 KGHDR and CDR2 SFDVKD come from the germline V gene. Trimming took 7 bases from V and 4 from J; bases not matched to a gene: 5. The CDR3 is CATRKGTSGYNEQFF. CDR3 bases: TGTGCCACCAGAAAAGGGACTAGCGGTTACAATGAGCAGTTCTTC.

V is TRBV7-2 and J is TRBJ2-2; 8 bases line up with TRBD2. Germline V lookup: CDR1 SGHTA, CDR2 FQGNSA. This CDR3 contains 17 residues. V dropped 1 base and J dropped 1; count of bases not matched to a gene: 5. The CDR3 nucleotides read TGTGCCAGCAGCTTAGAAGGGGCGGGAGGGAACACCGGGGAGCTGTTTTTT. Residues: CASSLEGAGGNTGELFF.

To note about this clone: The sample contains more than one DNA sequence encoding this CDR3. CDR3 loop: CASSLGGAGGLYNEQFF. CDR3 coding DNA: TGCGCCAGCAGCTTGGGAGGGGCGGGGGGACTCTACAATGAGCAGTTCTTC. The rearrangement uses TRBV5-1 and TRBJ2-1, with 8 bases fitting TRBD2. J lost 3 bases, V lost 0 bases, and 8 bases had no gene match. Per the germline V gene, CDR1 is SGHRS and CDR2 is YFSETQ. This CDR3 has 17 amino acids.

The chain couples TRBV3-1 (or the pseudogene TRBV3-2) to TRBJ2-3; 16 nucleotides match TRBD2. The CDR3 totals 18 residues. The germline V gene has CDR1 LGHDT and CDR2 YNNKEL (reference sequence). J lost 4 bases, V lost 4 bases, and 8 bases had no gene match. The CDR3 DNA follows: TGTGCCAGCAGCCCGGGACTAGCGGGAGGGAGTGGGGCAGATACGCAGTATTTT. Translation: CASSPGLAGGSGADTQYF.

This clone has a handful of counts. The chain joins TRBV20-1 to TRBJ1-2; no firm D call. The germline CDR1 and CDR2 sequences are DFQATT and SNEGSKA (reference sequence). The V gene lost 1 base and the J gene lost 9 bases, with 3 bases spanning the gap. This CDR3 is built from 9 residues. The DNA of the CDR3 is TGCAGTGCTAGAGCTCGCTACACCTTC. Its protein product is CSARARYTF.

This clone was picked up one time. The J gene is TRBJ2-1, the V gene TRBV4-3; weak D call: TRBD2 (5 bases). CDR1 is LGHNA and CDR2 is YSLEER in the germline V gene. Trimming stripped 0 bases from V and 3 bases from J, with 15 bases between. The CDR3 has 17 residues. CDR3 DNA: TGCGCCAGCAGCCAAGACTATACGGGATCTGGCTACAATGAGCAGTTCTTC. This translates into CASSQDYTGSGYNEQFF.

This chain connects TRBV20-1 to TRBJ2-4, with 12 bases identical to TRBD2. The CDR3 has 19 residues. The germline V gene has CDR1 DFQATT and CDR2 SNEGSKA (reference sequence). V dropped 3 bases and J dropped 0; count of bases not matched to a gene: 12. CDR3 bases: TGCAGTGCTAGTGATGTGCTAGCGGGGGGGGCGATAGCCAAAAACATTCAGTACTTC. It translates to CSASDVLAGGAIAKNIQYF.